This TCR beta chain appears in the sequencing data of a study of cytomegalovirus exposure and HLA in healthy donors (dated by TCRdb to the late 2010s). Regarding the study in general: According to an earlier analysis of a few hundred of the donors, about 170 million T cells yielded approximately 120 million unique TCR beta sequences and approximately 300 Gb of sequence data. Around 330 gigabases of sequencing data and about 92 million unique TCR sequences made up an early release that covered nearly 650 HLA-typed donors. The genetic ancestry cluster associated with self-reported Caucasian donors included 81% of the roughly 400 genotyped donors. The study aimed to test whether signatures of past pathogen exposure could be identified by cataloging public T cell receptors. Using immunosequencing, the study profiled T cell repertoires from around 680 subjects and related those repertoires to cytomegalovirus serostatus. A separate validation cohort of some 130 different subjects was used in addition to the 666-subject first cohort. To predict cytomegalovirus infection status, the study brought together high-throughput TCR immunosequencing, statistical association of individual TCRs with disease status, and machine learning. A later analysis re-analyzed previously published TCR beta repertoires from about 730 donors and added high-resolution HLA genotyping to study TCR occurrence patterns. Rather than using new phenotypic data, the later analysis identified candidate immune exposures from TCR beta sequences and from how often those sequences occurred across donors. In an earlier analysis of about 590 of the donors, high-throughput TCR beta sequencing was used to judge whether each TCR beta V gene segment behaved as functional or pseudogenic. Donor age, sex, ethnicity and CMV serostatus were compiled together with the repertoire data. A later genetic analysis used genome-wide SNP genotypes for about 65% of the roughly 700 donors, treating that subset as a discovery cohort. Every discovery cohort repertoire had been produced on one sequencing platform. HLA typing covered class I and class II loci at four-digit resolution. The number of donors typed differed by locus, with about 629-630 for A, B, C, DRB1 and DQB1, roughly 520 for DQA1, about 610 for DPA1, and some 450 for DPB1. Four to six DR-DQ haplotypes were handled as single units for association and clustering, since linkage in the cohort was strong. Among 300 to 500 genotyped donors of the cohort, an average of roughly 230,000 unique TCR beta nucleotide sequences was sequenced per donor, of which approximately 19% were non-productive.

Receptor libraries were prepared by the immunoSEQ multiplex PCR assay. For the multiplex PCR, a mixture combining 60 forward primers for TCR Vbeta segments and 13 reverse primers for TCR Jbeta segments was used. A multiplex PCR assay on genomic DNA amplified the CDR3 region of rearranged TCR beta genes. Amplified TCR beta libraries were sequenced as 87-base-pair reads on the Illumina HiSeq System. The authors processed their data as follows. In a later analysis, roughly 80 million unique TCR beta chains were counted across the 500 to 700 repertoires, and roughly 11 million of these chains were shared by at least two donors. Raw reads were error-corrected and collapsed into unique sequences with a nearest-neighbor algorithm that merged closely related sequences to remove PCR and sequencing errors. To assign V, D and J gene segments, CDR3 sequences were aligned to IMGT reference sequences. For a sequence to be retained, a match of at least six nucleotides to both a V gene segment and a J gene segment was required. A rearrangement counted as productive if the CDR3 had no stop codons and remained in frame with V and J, and every other rearrangement counted as non-productive. Following IMGT convention, CDR3 was defined as the stretch from the second conserved V-encoded cysteine to the conserved J-encoded phenylalanine. The earlier analysis of about 590 of the donors excluded sequences that lacked an unambiguous match to a single V gene segment. An earlier analysis of 587 of the donors classified V segments as functional when productive rearrangements were above 56.7% and as segregating when the standard deviation between donors was above 5%. A statistical classification framework was developed to diagnose cytomegalovirus status using the catalog of TCR beta chain sequences. V and J gene assignment, in a later analysis, came from comparing TCR nucleotide sequences with IMGT/GENE-DB human TR gene sequences. In a later analysis, CDR3 sequences and most-parsimonious VDJ recombination scenarios were assigned using the TCRdist pipeline. In a later analysis, each TCR beta chain was defined by its CDR3 amino acid sequence together with its V-gene family, and reads without a unique V-gene family were excluded. As a way to deal with suspected cross-contamination and a sequencing artifact, a later analysis dropped approximately 590 nucleotide sequences that were highly shared and had low generation probability. In a later analysis, a clonal expansion index was calculated for each public chain from normalized within-repertoire ranks of inferred template counts. A later analysis computed generation probabilities with a VDJ recombination model fitted to out-of-frame rearrangements, and checked the results against IGoR. A later analysis scored TCR-TCR, TCR-HLA and TCR-CMV co-occurrence with hypergeometric tests, applying a repertoire-size bias correction to TCR pairs. In a later analysis, false discovery rates were estimated by permuting HLA or CMV assignments 20 times. In a later analysis, co-occurring TCRs were grouped using DBSCAN, with TCRdist sequence similarity added in when clustering inside HLA-allele-positive subsets. For co-occurrence clustering, repertoires with fewer than 30,000 or more than 120,000 public chains were excluded, along with five or six repertoires with anomalous nucleotide sharing. TCRdb obtained this table from immuneACCESS and retained in-frame rearrangements with V and J assigned. These tables miss some clones; where compared with another copy, unresolved V genes account for less than half of the shortfall, and the remainder is unexplained. V and J calls and clone size are given by that table; D and trimming were obtained from the DNA. Recorded for this sample are 110,000 to 150,000 clones; around 73% of them occurred a single time. The top ten constitute around 2.9% of the sample.

The germline V gene encodes CDR1 SGHRS and CDR2 YFSETQ. The CDR3 holds 14 amino acids from the cysteine to the phenylalanine. The only DNA kept is the CDR3, 42 bases in frame from the first base. The V end loses 5 bases and the J end loses 6 bases, and a stretch of 18 bases separates them. What the study reported, not specific to this receptor: Across donors, most TCR sequences were observed very rarely, whereas some public TCRs were present in many individuals. For the cohort, immune exposure information was limited to CMV serostatus. A further reported finding was that TCR beta sequences accurately predicted the HLA-A and HLA-B alleles for most subjects in the first cohort. Presence/absence analyses assumed roughly uniform sequencing depth across donors, an assumption that may not hold. In the study, approximately 150 TCR beta chains were listed as associated with cytomegalovirus. When HLA alleles, especially DR and DQ, strongly co-occurred, TCR associations were difficult to assign to individual alleles. A cluster of highly shared sequence variants was judged likely to be a technical artifact of the sequencing pipeline. HLA typing was unavailable for some donors at each locus, so association tests used only the typed subset. In this cohort, only TCR beta chains were sequenced, and detectable features were limited by the absence of alpha or paired-chain data. In a later analysis, several top co-occurrence clusters were reported to appear linked to parvovirus B19, influenza, CMV and Epstein-Barr virus. In an earlier analysis of approximately 590 of the donors, most TCR beta V segments appeared in productive rearrangements about 87% or about 30% of the time, broadly matching IMGT annotations. A few of the identified cytomegalovirus-associated TCR beta chains were confirmed in vitro to be specific for cytomegalovirus antigens. A later analysis found that TCR association rates varied across HLA loci, with DRB1 alleles showing the most associated TCRs and HLA-C alleles the fewest. The 87-base-pair reads could not distinguish some IMGT-functional V segments, including TRBV6-2 and TRBV6-3, so those segments were excluded. In a later genetic analysis, a missense DCLRE1C variant was associated with V-gene and J-gene trimming of TCR beta chains, and the association was replicated in an independent cohort. A later analysis found that most CMV-associated TCR beta chains appeared HLA-restricted, with HLA associations seemingly driven largely by CMV exposure. Correlated functional status among segregating V segments might reflect linkage disequilibrium, but an unknown experimental factor could not be ruled out. Specific HLA alleles were associated with 15,000 to 20,000 TCR beta sequences at a false discovery rate of 0.05 in a later analysis. The authors suggested that the approach could potentially be extended to other disease states and immunological phenotypes. The classifier was reported to diagnose cytomegalovirus status with high specificity and sensitivity in both the original and validation cohorts. In a later analysis, HLA-associated TCR beta chains showed more clonal expansion and lower generation probabilities than non-associated chains that were equally common. A later genetic analysis reported fewer N-insertions in productive TCRs among donors in an Asian-associated ancestry cluster than the roughly 620-donor mean. The earlier analysis of 587 of the donors excluded some 15 rarely observed V segments, including chromosome 9 orphons, because counts were too low.

In total, over 600 healthy bone marrow donors made up the cohort. At the time of sampling, all cohort members were nominally healthy, though unrecorded immune exposures were likely present. The donor was CMV seronegative and was included in the group of over 300 seronegative cohort members. A peripheral blood sample was provided by each donor, and peripheral blood mononuclear cells were used for TCR beta sequencing. Genomic DNA extraction from the blood cell samples was performed with the Qiagen DNeasy Blood Extraction Kit. Concerning this clone itself: Its antigen is still unknown. Base quality data are lacking; no much larger clone is found one base away.

The sequence came from a female donor in good health and CMV-seronegative. The rearrangement joined TRBV5-1 to TRBJ2-7; the D gene is possibly TRBD1, with 5 bases matching. Sequenced: PBMCs. The nucleotide sequence is TGCGCCAGCAGATTCGGAAATGGGGCTCCCGAGCAGTACTTC. Translated, it reads CASRFGNGAPEQYF.